Below, one TCR beta chain is given with its context. Germline values: CDR1 SEHNR, CDR2 FQNEAQ (reference sequence). With 2 bases removed from V and 0 bases from J, the gap between germline ends came to 11 bases. The CDR3 extends over 16 amino acids. These data are taken from a study of blood T cell repertoires in COVID-19. Original analysis: Amplification with reference gene primers provided the estimates of nucleated cell counts. The method was immunoSEQ multiplex PCR; TCRdb's version includes in-frame clones alone and lacks a portion of them. For V, J and clone size, that table is used; D and trimming come from the DNA. The table lists fewer than 45,000 clones, over 75% of them singletons, with 1% to 1.5% in the top ten.

This chain links TRBV7-9 with TRBJ2-4, with D possibly TRBD1 on 6 matching bases. The receptor was isolated from a woman aged 40 to 50 with acute or convalescent COVID-19. Sequenced: peripheral blood. The CDR3 DNA is TGTGCCAGCAGCTTACTATCACAGGGAGCCAAAAACATTCAGTACTTC. Protein: CASSLLSQGAKNIQYF.